The 30 T cell receptor beta chains below were found in one sample sequenced in a study of cytomegalovirus exposure and HLA in healthy donors. 60 Vbeta and 13 Jbeta primers were used in PCR. Clones were read by immunoSEQ multiplex PCR, and TCRdb kept only the in-frame ones, dropping some. Counted here are roughly 150,000 clones, 76% occurring once; the ten biggest clones make up approximately 3%. The specimen sequenced was PBMCs. These receptors originate from a male donor in good health and CMV-seronegative.

On this clone itself: Other DNA sequences in the sample encode the same CDR3. The chain combines TRBV28 with TRBJ1-1; TRBD1 might be the D (5 bases). The CDR3 runs to 13 residues. V lost 3 bases, J lost 1 base, and 6 bases lay in between. Per the germline V gene, CDR1 is MDHEN and CDR2 is SYDVKM. CDR3 region: CASSFQGNTEAFF. In nucleotides, the CDR3 is TGTGCCAGCAGTTTTCAGGGGAACACTGAAGCTTTCTTT.

The chain joins TRBV9 to TRBJ2-5; tentatively, D is TRBD2 (5 bases). Germline assignment: CDR1 SGDLS and CDR2 YYNGEE. There are 15 residues in the CDR3. Trimming removed 4 bases from V and 4 bases from J, with 17 bases in between. CDR3 region: CASSRLDLMRETQYF. The DNA for the CDR3 is TGTGCCAGCAGCCGATTGGACTTAATGCGAGAGACCCAGTACTTC. Full variable domain (outside the CDR3, taken from reference TRBV9 and TRBJ2-5): DSGVTQTPKHLITATGQRVTLRCSPRSGDLSVYWYQQSLDQGLQFLIQYYNGEERAKGNILERFSAQQFPDLHSELNLSSLELGDSALYFCASSRLDLMRETQYFGPGTRLLVL.

The V gene is TRBV18, the J gene TRBJ1-5; 10 positions match TRBD1. Germline CDR1 KGHSH, CDR2 LQKENI. V lost 4 bases and J lost 2; bases outside the gene matches: 11. This CDR3 has 18 amino acids. CDR3: CASSRLDRGLMGNQPQHF. CDR3 DNA: TGTGCCAGCTCACGACTTGACAGGGGGCTAATGGGCAATCAGCCCCAGCATTTT.

The V gene is TRBV6-4, the J gene TRBJ2-3; TRBD2 matches at 10 bases. The CDR3 is 16 amino acids. V lost 0 bases to trimming and J lost 4 bases; unmatched junction nucleotides: 4. The germline CDR1 and CDR2 sequences are MRHNA and SNTAGT. CDR3 nucleotides: TGTGCCAGCAGTGACTCCCCCAGCGGGGGGGCAGATACGCAGTATTTT. Protein sequence: CASSDSPSGGADTQYF.

This chain joins TRBV15 and TRBJ1-1, with D possibly being TRBD1 (6 bases). V was trimmed by 4 bases and J by 1 base, leaving 13 bases between them. The CDR3 is made up of 15 amino acids. Per germline, CDR1 LNHNV and CDR2 YYDKDF (reference sequence). CDR3 nucleotide sequence: TGTGCCACCAGCACTTCTAGGGGGGGGAACACTGAAGCTTTCTTT. Translated: CATSTSRGGNTEAFF.

The chain joins TRBV11-1 to TRBJ2-1; TRBD2 is a possible D gene (5 bases). The CDR3 covers 14 residues. The germline gives CDR1 SGHAT, CDR2 FQDESV (reference sequence). Trimming shortened V by 7 bases and J by 4 bases, and 14 bases separated the two germline ends. The CDR3 here is CASIRGPSYNEQFF. The CDR3 bases are TGTGCCAGCATTCGCGGGCCCAGTTACAATGAGCAGTTCTTC.

V usage is TRBV4-3 and J usage is TRBJ2-1; 12 nucleotides match TRBD2. CDR1 LGHNA and CDR2 YSLEER come from the germline V gene. The CDR3 has 17 amino acids. The ends lost 1 base at V and 0 bases at J; junction bases unmatched: 1. The CDR3 nucleotides are TGCGCCAGCAGCCAAGGGACTAGCGGGAACTCCTACAATGAGCAGTTCTTC. This codes for CASSQGTSGNSYNEQFF.

The chain carries TRBV7-2 and TRBJ2-2, with D possibly TRBD2 on 5 matching bases. This CDR3 is built from 16 residues. From germline, CDR1 is SGHTA and CDR2 FQGNSA. Trimming removed 5 bases at V and 7 bases at J, with 20 bases between. CDR3 protein: CASSGKDRGRGGELFF. The DNA of the CDR3 is TGTGCCAGCAGCGGAAAGGACCGGGGTCGGGGCGGGGAGCTGTTTTTT.

The chain links TRBV19 to TRBJ1-1, with TRBD1 identical over 8 bases. The CDR3 is 12 amino acids. J gave up 1 base and V 10 bases, and 2 bases lay outside the gene matches. From germline, CDR1 is LNHDA and CDR2 SQIVND (reference sequence). The CDR3 spells CAIGTGNTEAFF. The CDR3 DNA reads as TGTGCCATCGGGACAGGGAACACTGAAGCTTTCTTT.

On this clone itself: Other DNA sequences from this sample encode an identical CDR3 as well. The chain joins TRBV19 to TRBJ2-7; TRBD2 matches 13 bases. With 4 bases clipped from V and 3 bases from J, the junction kept 0 bases outside the gene matches. CDR1 and CDR2 from the germline V gene are LNHDA and SQIVND (reference sequence). The CDR3 totals 14 residues. The CDR3 DNA follows: TGTGCCAGTAGTAGACTAGCGGGAGGCTACGAGCAGTACTTC. The encoded protein is CASSRLAGGYEQYF.

The CDR3 loop is CASSAPTGGTVGQPQHF. In nucleotides, the CDR3 is TGTGCCAGCAGTGCTCCGACAGGGGGCACCGTAGGGCAGCCCCAGCATTTT. The rearrangement joins TRBV6-1 to TRBJ1-5, with TRBD1 matching over 10 bases. This CDR3 contains 17 residues. V was pared by 4 bases and J by 7 bases, with 13 bases of the junction left unmatched. Germline loops: CDR1 MNHNS, CDR2 SASEGT.

The rearrangement links TRBV7-9 to TRBJ1-1, with D possibly matching TRBD1 (5 bases). V was clipped by 2 bases and J by 5 bases, with 15 bases between them. This CDR3 has 15 amino acids. CDR1 and CDR2 from the germline V gene are SEHNR and FQNEAQ (reference sequence). CDR3 nucleotides: TGTGCCAGCAGCTTATCCGGGAGCGGGGGGACTGAAGCTTTCTTT. Translation gives CASSLSGSGGTEAFF.

This clone came up a few times. The rearrangement joins TRBV5-1 to TRBJ1-1; TRBD1 matches 11 bases. The CDR3 covers 16 residues. Germline V gives CDR1 SGHRS, CDR2 YFSETQ. V gave up 2 bases and J gave up 7 bases; unmatched junction bases: 10. The DNA for the CDR3 is TGCGCCAGCAGCTTTGGGACAGGGGGACCCCGAGGTGAAGCTTTCTTT. Encoded protein: CASSFGTGGPRGEAFF.

The chain recombines TRBV4-1 with TRBJ1-2; no reliable D call. Germline assignment: CDR1 MGHRA and CDR2 YSYEKL. The CDR3 runs to 17 residues. Deletions cut 0 bases from V and 4 bases from J, with 18 bases between. This chain's CDR3 is CASSQDLGSISFYGYTF. DNA of the CDR3: TGCGCCAGCAGCCAAGATCTAGGGAGTATTTCGTTCTATGGCTACACCTTC.

This clone has only a few counts. J is TRBJ1-1 and V is TRBV7-9; weak D call: TRBD1 (6 bases). V lost 4 bases to trimming and J lost 5 bases, with 14 bases between them. The CDR3 consists of 14 residues. Germline-derived CDR1 and CDR2 are SEHNR and FQNEAQ (reference sequence). This chain's CDR3 is CASSYRAEVTEAFF. The CDR3 DNA sequence: TGTGCCAGCAGCTACAGGGCTGAGGTGACTGAAGCTTTCTTT.

The chain couples TRBV4-3 to TRBJ2-7, with a weak D call TRBD1 (8 bases). This CDR3 contains 14 residues. Per the germline V gene, CDR1 is LGHNA and CDR2 is YSLEER. V was pared by 4 bases and J by 6 bases, with 16 bases between. The CDR3 loop reads CASSLGQGGLEQYF. The CDR3 DNA reads as TGCGCCAGCAGCCTCGGACAGGGAGGGCTCGAGCAGTACTTC.

The gene calls are TRBV2 and TRBJ2-5; TRBD2 matches 8 bases. The J call is doubtful: the DNA matches TRBJ2-7 better. The V gene's germline CDR1 is SNHLY and CDR2 FYNNEI. The CDR3 sequence is 16 residues long. The CDR3 region has the DNA TGTGCCAGCAGTGAAGCCCGGGGTAGCGGGGCGTACGAGCAGTACTTC. Its translation is CASSEARGSGAYEQYF.

The chain is built from TRBV11-2 and TRBJ2-2; 7 nucleotides line up with TRBD2. Looked up from germline, CDR1 is SGHAT and CDR2 is FQNNGV. Unmatched junction bases numbered 7, after V lost 8 bases and J lost 4 bases. The CDR3 extends over 14 amino acids. The CDR3 nucleotides are TGTGCCAGCCGCCCTTCGGGGGGCACCGGGGAGCTGTTTTTT. It encodes CASRPSGGTGELFF.

The CDR3 region is CASSETPGANTEAFF. The CDR3 region has the DNA TGTGCCAGCAGTGAAACCCCAGGGGCCAACACTGAAGCTTTCTTT. The chain couples TRBV2 to TRBJ1-1; possibly TRBD1 for D (6 bases). Germline assignment: CDR1 SNHLY and CDR2 FYNNEI. The V end lost 2 bases, the J end lost 2 bases, and 12 bases lay between the germline ends. The CDR3 runs 15 residues. Looking up the rest from reference TRBV2 and TRBJ1-1 gives the full variable domain: EPEVTQTPSHQVTQMGQEVILRCVPISNHLYFYWYRQILGQKVEFLVSFYNNEISEKSEIFDDQFSVERPDGSNFTLKIRSTKLEDSAMYFCASSETPGANTEAFFGQGTRLTVV.

The chain uses TRBV7-2 and TRBJ2-3; 8 bases agree with TRBD1. Germline-derived CDR1 and CDR2 are SGHTA and FQGNSA. The CDR3 covers 16 residues. After removal of 6 bases from V and 3 bases from J, the junction contained 11 bases not matched to a gene. DNA of the CDR3: TGTGCCAGCAGACCTACTCCGGGACAGGTTACAGATACGCAGTATTTT. As protein: CASRPTPGQVTDTQYF.

Points on this clone: Being one base from a much bigger clone, this may be a read error. The chain employs TRBV4-3 and TRBJ2-3; D is uncertain. The germline CDR1 and CDR2 sequences are LGHNA and YSLEER. V lost 0 bases to trimming and J lost 4 bases, with 5 bases between them. The CDR3 has 13 residues. The CDR3 region is CASSQDLADTQYF. CDR3 DNA sequence: TGCGCCAGCAGCCAAGATCTTGCAGATACGCAGTATTTT.

The chain links TRBV30 to TRBJ2-5; TRBD1 aligns across 7 bases. This CDR3 has 14 amino acids. After removal of 5 bases from V and 5 bases from J, the junction contained 11 bases not matched to a gene. Germline V CDR1 and CDR2: GTSNPN, SVGIG (reference sequence). The DNA of the CDR3 is TGTGCCTGGGGCCGGGACAGCTTATTGGAGACCCAGTACTTC. Encoded protein: CAWGRDSLLETQYF.

CDR3 region: CASSLQGAYNEQFF. CDR3 nucleotide sequence: TGTGCCAGCAGCTTGCAGGGGGCCTACAATGAGCAGTTCTTC. The chain couples TRBV5-8 to TRBJ2-1; 7 positions match TRBD1. Germline V lookup: CDR1 SGHTS, CDR2 YDEGEE. V was clipped by 1 base and J by 2 bases; unmatched bases: 0. The CDR3 spans 14 residues.

The rearrangement joins TRBV28 to TRBJ2-2, with 9 bases lining up with TRBD2. Looked up from germline, CDR1 is MDHEN and CDR2 is SYDVKM. The CDR3 length is 15 residues. V was clipped by 8 bases and J by 5 bases; unmatched bases: 9. CDR3 DNA: TGTGCCAGCTACGTAGCGGGAGTAGGGACCGGGGAGCTGTTTTTT. This translates into CASYVAGVGTGELFF.

V gene TRBV9 combines with J gene TRBJ2-1; 12 bases map to TRBD1. With 4 bases clipped from V and 8 bases from J, the junction kept 7 bases outside the gene matches. This CDR3 contains 15 residues. Germline CDR1 is SGDLS and CDR2 is YYNGEE. In nucleotides, the CDR3 is TGTGCCAGCAGCCTTCCGGGACAGGGGGCCGATGAGCAGTTCTTC. Translated, it gives CASSLPGQGADEQFF.

The rearrangement links TRBV5-1 to TRBJ1-3; 9 bases agree with TRBD1. V was clipped by 0 bases and J by 2 bases; unmatched bases: 0. CDR3 length: 15 amino acids. CDR1 is SGHRS, CDR2 YFSETQ, per germline. The CDR3 is CASSLGTGAGNTIYF. The CDR3 coding sequence is TGCGCCAGCAGCTTGGGGACAGGGGCTGGAAACACCATATATTTT.

This clone showed up just a few times. This chain joins TRBV20-1 and TRBJ1-2, with a tentative D call TRBD1 (5 bases). The CDR3 is made up of 11 amino acids. V was clipped by 5 bases and J by 7 bases, with 11 bases between them. Germline V lookup: CDR1 DFQATT, CDR2 SNEGSKA (reference sequence). The CDR3, as DNA: TGCAGTGCTCCCCCAGGGTCTGGCTACACCTTC. This translates into CSAPPGSGYTF.

The chain uses TRBV6-1 and TRBJ1-1; D may be TRBD1 (5 bases). The CDR3 is 16 amino acids. The germline gives CDR1 MNHNS, CDR2 SASEGT. Trimming took 4 bases from V and 4 from J, leaving 19 bases between them. The CDR3 is CASSVLVHVRGTEAFF. The DNA of the CDR3 is TGTGCCAGCAGTGTTTTGGTCCACGTAAGGGGCACTGAAGCTTTCTTT.

The chain combines TRBV19 with TRBJ1-5, with a weak D call TRBD1 (5 bases). Between the trimmed V and J ends, which lost 6 bases and 11 bases, there was a span of 17 bases. Germline CDR1 is LNHDA and CDR2 is SQIVND (reference sequence). The CDR3 spans 13 residues. The CDR3 bases are TGTGCCAGTAGCACCTCCACCCAGGGAACCCAGCATTTT. The encoded protein is CASSTSTQGTQHF.

This clone showed up just once. The DNA for the CDR3 is TGCGCCAGCAGCTTGAGGCTAGAGCCCCTTGAGACCCAGTACTTC. Translating it yields CASSLRLEPLETQYF. This sequence joins TRBV5-1 and TRBJ2-5; D call uncertain. V was clipped by 1 base and J by 5 bases, with 15 bases between them. This CDR3 region has 15 residues. CDR1 and CDR2 from the germline V gene are SGHRS and YFSETQ.